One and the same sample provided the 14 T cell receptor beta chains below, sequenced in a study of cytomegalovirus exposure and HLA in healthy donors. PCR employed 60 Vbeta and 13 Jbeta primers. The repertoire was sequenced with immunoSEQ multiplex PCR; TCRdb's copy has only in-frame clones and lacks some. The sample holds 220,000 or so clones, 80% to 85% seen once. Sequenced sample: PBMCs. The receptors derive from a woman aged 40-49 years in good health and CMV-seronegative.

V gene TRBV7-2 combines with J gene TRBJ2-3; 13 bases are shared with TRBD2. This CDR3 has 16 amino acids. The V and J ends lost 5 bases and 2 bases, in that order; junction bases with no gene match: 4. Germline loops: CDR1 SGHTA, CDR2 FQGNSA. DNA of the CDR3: TGTGCCAGCAGCAGGACTAGCGGGAGCCCCACAGATACGCAGTATTTT. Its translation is CASSRTSGSPTDTQYF.

CDR3 sequence (DNA): TGCAGCGTTGCAGGGTCGGGCAATCAGCCCCAGCATTTT. Amino acid sequence: CSVAGSGNQPQHF. This chain connects TRBV29-1 to TRBJ1-5; tentatively, D is TRBD1 (5 bases). Germline V gene lookup returns CDR1 SQVTM and CDR2 ANQGSEA. V shed 4 bases and J shed 2 bases, with 9 bases lying between them. The CDR3 runs 13 residues.

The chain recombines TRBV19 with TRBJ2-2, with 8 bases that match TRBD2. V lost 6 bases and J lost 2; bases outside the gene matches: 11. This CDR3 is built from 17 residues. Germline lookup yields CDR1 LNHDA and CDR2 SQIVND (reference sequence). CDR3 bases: TGTGCCAGTAGCGATGACGGGAGGGTAAGAAACACCGGGGAGCTGTTTTTT. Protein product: CASSDDGRVRNTGELFF.

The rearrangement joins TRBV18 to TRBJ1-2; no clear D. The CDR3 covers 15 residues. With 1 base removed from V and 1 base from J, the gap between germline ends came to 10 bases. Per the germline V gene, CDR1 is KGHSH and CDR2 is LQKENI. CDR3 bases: TGTGCCAGCTCACCACGGGAGGCTAATAACTATGGCTACACCTTC. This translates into CASSPREANNYGYTF.

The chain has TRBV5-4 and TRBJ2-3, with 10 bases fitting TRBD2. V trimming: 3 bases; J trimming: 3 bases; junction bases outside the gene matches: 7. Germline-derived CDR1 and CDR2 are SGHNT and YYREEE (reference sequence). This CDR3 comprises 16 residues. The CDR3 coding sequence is TGTGCCAGCAGCTGGCTAGCGGGAGAGGGTACAGATACGCAGTATTTT. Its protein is CASSWLAGEGTDTQYF.

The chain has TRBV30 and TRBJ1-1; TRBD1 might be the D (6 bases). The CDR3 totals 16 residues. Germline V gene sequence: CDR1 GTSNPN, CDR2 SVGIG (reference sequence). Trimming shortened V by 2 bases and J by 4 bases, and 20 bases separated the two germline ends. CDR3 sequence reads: CAWSFRMSGGATEAFF. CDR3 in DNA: TGTGCCTGGAGTTTTAGGATGTCGGGGGGCGCCACTGAAGCTTTCTTT.

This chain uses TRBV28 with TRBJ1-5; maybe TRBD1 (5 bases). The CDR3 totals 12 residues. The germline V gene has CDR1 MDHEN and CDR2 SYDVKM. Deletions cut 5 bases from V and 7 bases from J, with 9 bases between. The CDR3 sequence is CASSATVQPQHF. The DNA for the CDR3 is TGTGCCAGCAGTGCGACAGTCCAGCCCCAGCATTTT. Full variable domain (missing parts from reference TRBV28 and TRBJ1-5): DVKVTQSSRYLVKRTGEKVFLECVQDMDHENMFWYRQDPGLGLRLIYFSYDVKMKEKGDIPEGYSVSREKKERFSLILESASTNQTSMYLCASSATVQPQHFGDGTRLSIL.

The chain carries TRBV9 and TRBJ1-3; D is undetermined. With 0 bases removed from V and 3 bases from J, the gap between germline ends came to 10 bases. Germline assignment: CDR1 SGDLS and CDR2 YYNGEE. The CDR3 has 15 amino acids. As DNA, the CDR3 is TGTGCCAGCAGCGTAGACACCAATCTTGGAAACACCATATATTTT. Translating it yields CASSVDTNLGNTIYF.

The CDR3 nucleotides read TGTGCCAGCAGTTTCTGGCTAGCGGGAGAGGCCCTAGGGTTTGATACGCAGTATTTT. Protein product: CASSFWLAGEALGFDTQYF. The chain recombines TRBV28 with TRBJ2-3, with TRBD2 matching over 10 bases. Germline CDR1 MDHEN, CDR2 SYDVKM. V shed 3 bases and J 6 bases; nucleotides not matched to a gene: 18. This CDR3 spans 19 amino acids.

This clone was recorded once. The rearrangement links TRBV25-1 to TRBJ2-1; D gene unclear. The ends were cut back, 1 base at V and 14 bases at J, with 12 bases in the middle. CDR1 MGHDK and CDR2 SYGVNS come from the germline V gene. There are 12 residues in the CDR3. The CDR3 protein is CASSEFLERKFF. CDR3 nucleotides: TGTGCCAGCAGTGAATTTCTGGAGAGGAAGTTCTTC.

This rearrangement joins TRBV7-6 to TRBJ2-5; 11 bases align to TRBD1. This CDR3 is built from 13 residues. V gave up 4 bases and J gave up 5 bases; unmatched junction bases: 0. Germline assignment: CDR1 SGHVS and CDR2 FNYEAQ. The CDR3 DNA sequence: TGTGCCAGCAGCTGGGACAGGGGGGAGACCCAGTACTTC. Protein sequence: CASSWDRGETQYF.

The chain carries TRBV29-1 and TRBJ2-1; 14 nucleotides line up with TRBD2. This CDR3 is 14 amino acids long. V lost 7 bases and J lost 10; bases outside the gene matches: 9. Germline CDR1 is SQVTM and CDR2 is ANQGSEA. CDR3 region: CSGGGLAGVGEQFF. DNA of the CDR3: TGCAGCGGGGGGGGACTAGCGGGAGTAGGCGAGCAGTTCTTC.

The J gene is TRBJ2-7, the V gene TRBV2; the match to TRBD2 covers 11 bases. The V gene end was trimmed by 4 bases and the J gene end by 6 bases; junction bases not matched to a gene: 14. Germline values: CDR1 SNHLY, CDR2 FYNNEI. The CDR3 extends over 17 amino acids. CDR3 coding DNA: TGTGCCAGCAGTGGGATAGGGACTAGCGGCAAACGGGGCGAGCAGTACTTC. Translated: CASSGIGTSGKRGEQYF.

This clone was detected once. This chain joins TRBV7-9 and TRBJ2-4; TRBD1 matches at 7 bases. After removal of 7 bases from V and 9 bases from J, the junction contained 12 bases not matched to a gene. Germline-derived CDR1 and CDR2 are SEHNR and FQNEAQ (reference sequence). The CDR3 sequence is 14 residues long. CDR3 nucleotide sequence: TGTGCCAGCACCCGTGACAGGGTAGGGGCCATTCAGTACTTC. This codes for CASTRDRVGAIQYF.